A selection of T cell receptor beta chains follows, all from one sample in a study of blood T cell repertoires in COVID-19. Data came from immunoSEQ multiplex PCR; TCRdb stores just in-frame clones and leaves some out. The sample records approximately 280,000 clones, approximately 90% being singletons. The specimen was peripheral blood. The receptors shown here come from a man aged 35 to 55 with acute or convalescent COVID-19. Both conserved end residues are part of each CDR3. The D gene is left open where the match is weak. Size tells how often a clone was seen (once, few, many) or the class of an expanded clone, and some rows leave it out.

CDR3aa	CDR3nt	j_gene	v_gene	abundance	len	d_gene
CASSVAGQGFYGYTF	TGTGCCAGCAGCGTAGCGGGACAGGGATTCTATGGCTACACCTTC	TRBJ1-2	TRBV9	-	15	TRBD1
CASSLRGQGYSPLHF	TGTGCCAGCAGCCTCAGGGGACAGGGGTATTCACCCCTCCACTTT	TRBJ1-6	TRBV7-9	-	15	TRBD1
CASSIRGGGSEQYF	TGTGCCAGTAGTATACGAGGAGGGGGCAGCGAGCAGTACTTC	TRBJ2-7	TRBV19	-	14	-
CSAREGEEAFF	TGCAGTGCTCGGGAGGGGGAGGAAGCTTTCTTT	TRBJ1-1	TRBV20-1	once	11	-
CASSEVGTFRHF	TGTGCCAGCAGTGAAGTGGGGACATTTCGGCATTTT	TRBJ1-5	TRBV2	once	12	-
CASSFGTGGSGELFF	TGTGCCAGCAGCTTCGGGACAGGGGGCTCCGGGGAGCTGTTTTTT	TRBJ2-2	TRBV7-2	-	15	TRBD1
CASSIPRQVNTEAFF	TGTGCCAGCAGCATCCCAAGACAGGTTAACACTGAAGCTTTCTTT	TRBJ1-1	TRBV13	-	15	-
CATSYRGASYTF	TGTGCCACCAGTTACAGGGGCGCAAGCTACACCTTC	TRBJ1-2	TRBV24-1	-	12	TRBD1
CASSRPGGIQYF	TGTGCCAGCAGCAGGCCCGGGGGAATTCAGTACTTC	TRBJ2-4	TRBV7-9	-	12	-
CAWMPGQGAFYNYGYTF	TGTGCCTGGATGCCGGGACAGGGGGCTTTTTACAACTATGGCTACACCTTC	TRBJ1-2	TRBV30	-	17	TRBD1
CASSPRGGGGPLDTQYF	TGTGCCAGCAGCCCTCGGGGGGGCGGGGGGCCTCTTGATACGCAGTATTTT	TRBJ2-3	TRBV7-2	-	17	TRBD2
CASSEVTGGDGQPQHF	TGTGCCAGCAGTGAAGTAACAGGGGGAGACGGGCAGCCCCAGCATTTT	TRBJ1-5	TRBV2	once	16	TRBD1
CASSQGLGLALDTQYF	TGTGCCAGCAGCCAAGGACTCGGCCTAGCGCTAGATACGCAGTATTTT	TRBJ2-3	TRBV11-2	-	16	-
CASSLSNQPQHF	TGTGCCAGCAGCCTTAGCAATCAGCCCCAGCATTTT	TRBJ1-5	TRBV11-2	few	12	-
CASSPPVGGKDEQYF	TGTGCCAGCTCACCACCCGTGGGGGGAAAGGACGAGCAGTACTTC	TRBJ2-7	TRBV18	-	15	-
CASSLVTGGLGYTF	TGTGCCAGCAGCTTAGTTACAGGGGGCCTAGGCTACACCTTC	TRBJ1-2	TRBV7-2	-	14	TRBD1
CASSLGQGGYTF	TGTGCCAGCAGCCTAGGACAGGGCGGCTACACCTTC	TRBJ1-2	TRBV3-1/TRBV3-2	-	12	TRBD1
CASSPTHRTPLHF	TGTGCCAGCAGCCCTACCCATCGTACACCCCTCCACTTT	TRBJ1-6	TRBV9	-	13	-
CASSLNPFSRRSRAKNIQYF	TGTGCCAGCAGTTTAAATCCCTTCTCGCGTAGGAGTAGAGCCAAAAACATTCAGTACTTC	TRBJ2-4	TRBV27	-	20	-
CASSAQDRGGDEQFF	TGTGCCAGCAGCGCACAGGACAGGGGAGGGGATGAGCAGTTCTTC	TRBJ2-1	TRBV9	once	15	TRBD1
CASSLLGHSNTIYF	TGTGCCAGCAGCTTGCTGGGACACTCGAACACCATATATTTT	TRBJ1-3	TRBV5-6	once	14	-
CASSYSAVSSFGYTF	TGTGCCAGCAGTTACTCGGCGGTTTCCTCATTTGGCTACACCTTC	TRBJ1-2	TRBV6-5	-	15	-